What follows are 25 T cell receptor beta chains derived from one specimen sequenced in a study of blood T cell repertoires in COVID-19. Generated by immunoSEQ multiplex PCR, the TCRdb table keeps only in-frame clones and is missing some. The sample holds around 100,000 clones, roughly 87% seen once. Sequenced input: peripheral blood. Source of these receptors: a human donor in a cohort sampled during active COVID-19.

V gene TRBV7-3 combines with J gene TRBJ2-1; TRBD2 matches at 7 bases. CDR1 and CDR2 from the germline V gene are SGHTA and FQGTGA. Losses at the gene ends were 5 bases for V and 4 bases for J; bases not matched to a gene: 11. The length of the CDR3 is 16 residues. CDR3 residues: CASSPYHSGQYNEQFF. DNA for the CDR3: TGTGCCAGCAGCCCCTACCATAGCGGGCAGTACAATGAGCAGTTCTTC.

V usage is TRBV19 and J usage is TRBJ2-5, with 7 bases matching TRBD2. CDR1 LNHDA and CDR2 SQIVND come from the germline V gene (reference sequence). This CDR3 spans 16 amino acids. V lost 7 bases, J lost 1 base, and 12 bases stayed unmatched. In DNA form, the CDR3 reads TGTGCCAGTATGGGGTTCGAAGCGGGGAGCCAAGAGACCCAGTACTTC. Translation gives CASMGFEAGSQETQYF.

About this clone itself: Relative to the germline gene, one junction end is altered; a read error may explain this. The J gene is TRBJ1-6, the V gene TRBV7-8; D is uncertain. Germline loops: CDR1 SGHVS, CDR2 FQNEAQ. The CDR3 extends over 15 amino acids. The CDR3 DNA sequence: TGTGCCAGCAGCCTAGCTTTCCCTCGGGGTTCACCCCTCCACTTT. This translates into CASSLAFPRGSPLHF. Based on the CDR3 plus reference TRBV7-8 and TRBJ1-6, the full variable domain is GAGVSQSPRYKVAKRGQDVALRCDPISGHVSLFWYQQALGQGPEFLTYFQNEAQLDKSGLPSDRFFAERPEGSVSTLKIQRTQQEDSAVYLCASSLAFPRGSPLHFGNGTRLTVT.

The rearrangement links TRBV24-1 to TRBJ2-3; 9 bases are a match to TRBD2. With 2 bases clipped from V and 1 base from J, the junction kept 6 bases outside the gene matches. The CDR3 has 17 amino acids. Germline CDR1 is KGHDR and CDR2 is SFDVKD. The CDR3 region has the DNA TGTGCCACCAGTGATTGGGTAGCGGGGGCCCGCACAGATACGCAGTATTTT. It codes for CATSDWVAGARTDTQYF.

The chain has TRBV9 and TRBJ1-5, with 8 bases aligning to TRBD1. J gave up 5 bases and V 0 bases, and 19 bases lay outside the gene matches. Germline CDR1 reads SGDLS; CDR2 reads YYNGEE. The CDR3 is made up of 20 amino acids. The CDR3 sequence: CASSVAPGGGFFRWDQPQHF. As DNA, the CDR3 is TGTGCCAGCAGCGTAGCCCCAGGGGGCGGTTTTTTCAGGTGGGATCAGCCCCAGCATTTT.

This clone showed up just once. The genes are TRBV18 and TRBJ2-7; the D is unclear. Germline CDR1 reads KGHSH; CDR2 reads LQKENI. The V end lost 3 bases, the J end lost 0 bases, and 9 bases lay between the germline ends. The CDR3 totals 14 residues. Here the CDR3 DNA reads TGTGCCAGCTCACCGTCTTACAGCTCCTACGAGCAGTACTTC. This encodes CASSPSYSSYEQYF.

With respect to this clone: Sequence at one end of the junction differs from germline and may be a read error. The V call is TRBV9, the J call TRBJ2-3; D possibly corresponds to TRBD2 (6 bases). The CDR3 extends over 15 amino acids. Germline lookup yields CDR1 SGDLS and CDR2 YYNGEE. The CDR3 sequence is CASTVTSSDTDTQYF. CDR3 nucleotide sequence: TGTGCCAGCACCGTAACTAGCTCAGACACAGATACGCAGTATTTT.

The V call is TRBV25-1, the J call TRBJ2-7; D may be TRBD1 (6 bases). The CDR3 is made up of 13 amino acids. The V end lost 11 bases, the J end lost 6 bases, and 20 bases lay between the germline ends. Germline V gives CDR1 MGHDK, CDR2 SYGVNS. DNA for the CDR3: TGTGCCGCCCAACAGGGCGGGTATCGCGAGCAGTACTTC. As protein: CAAQQGGYREQYF.

V usage is TRBV7-9 and J usage is TRBJ1-1; tentative D call: TRBD1 (6 bases). V lost 5 bases to trimming and J lost 10 bases, with 11 bases between them. CDR1 and CDR2 (germline): SEHNR, FQNEAQ (reference sequence). This CDR3 region has 11 residues. CDR3 region: CASSGGGGAFF. CDR3 sequence (DNA): TGTGCCAGCAGCGGGGGCGGTGGAGCTTTCTTT.

The V gene is TRBV11-2, the J gene TRBJ2-1, with TRBD1 identical over 8 bases. CDR3 length: 15 residues. V shed 5 bases, J shed 3 bases, and the junction held 6 bases outside the gene matches. CDR1 and CDR2 (germline): SGHAT, FQNNGV. The CDR3 here is CASSRQGASYNEQFF. CDR3 nucleotide sequence: TGTGCCAGCAGCAGGCAGGGGGCTAGCTACAATGAGCAGTTCTTC.

This clone occurred once. The V call is TRBV5-1, the J call TRBJ2-7, with D uncertain. Germline V gene sequence: CDR1 SGHRS, CDR2 YFSETQ. The length of the CDR3 is 13 residues. Trimming shortened V by 2 bases and J by 3 bases, and 9 bases separated the two germline ends. CDR3: CASSLTANYEQYF. The DNA of the CDR3 is TGCGCCAGCAGCTTAACAGCAAACTACGAGCAGTACTTC.

The rearrangement uses TRBV9 and TRBJ2-1; the D gene is possibly TRBD2 (5 bases). V was trimmed by 0 bases and J by 15 bases, leaving 16 bases between them. This CDR3 contains 13 residues. The germline gives CDR1 SGDLS, CDR2 YYNGEE. The DNA for the CDR3 is TGTGCCAGCAGCGTAGAACACGGAACCGAGGGGTTCTTC. It specifies CASSVEHGTEGFF.

The chain recombines TRBV27 with TRBJ2-1, with D perhaps matching TRBD2 (6 bases). CDR3 length: 15 residues. Per germline, CDR1 MNHEY and CDR2 SMNVEV (reference sequence). Trimming left V 2 bases short and J 4 bases short, with 12 bases between. The CDR3 is CASSLRGNGYNEQFF. The CDR3 region has the DNA TGTGCCAGCAGTTTACGCGGGAACGGTTACAATGAGCAGTTCTTC.

The chain couples TRBV29-1 to TRBJ1-3; 9 bases are shared with TRBD1. Germline values: CDR1 SQVTM, CDR2 ANQGSEA. V was clipped by 5 bases and J by 0 bases; unmatched bases: 2. The CDR3 runs 14 residues. The CDR3 loop is CSVSTGGSGNTIYF. CDR3 nucleotides: TGCAGCGTTTCGACAGGGGGCTCTGGAAACACCATATATTTT.

The gene calls are TRBV27 and TRBJ2-5; TRBD2 might be the D (6 bases). V lost 2 bases and J 5 bases, leaving 9 bases between the germline ends. Germline CDR1 MNHEY, CDR2 SMNVEV (reference sequence). The CDR3 runs to 13 residues. CDR3 nucleotide sequence: TGTGCCAGCAGTTTAATGAGCGGGGAGACCCAGTACTTC. Its protein product is CASSLMSGETQYF.

This clone showed up just once. The CDR3 sequence: CASSPRQGAEPSGANVLTF. The CDR3 coding sequence is TGTGCCAGCAGCCCCAGGCAAGGAGCGGAACCCTCTGGGGCCAACGTCCTGACTTTC. V and J are TRBV7-8 and TRBJ2-6, with a possible D match to TRBD2 (5 bases). The CDR3 is 19 residues long. The germline V gene encodes CDR1 SGHVS and CDR2 FQNEAQ. Trimming took off 5 bases at V and 0 bases at J, with 20 bases between the two ends.

The chain is built from TRBV10-1 and TRBJ1-5; D might be TRBD1 (5 bases). From germline, CDR1 is WNHNN and CDR2 SYGVQD (reference sequence). The length of the CDR3 is 19 residues. V was pared by 6 bases and J by 0 bases, with 24 bases between. The CDR3 loop is CASRTIHLDTRDSNQPQHF. The CDR3 region has the DNA TGCGCCAGCAGAACGATTCACTTGGACACCCGAGATAGCAATCAGCCCCAGCATTTT.

CDR3 sequence (DNA): TGTGCCAGCAGTTACCACCCAGGGGAAGAGACCCAGTACTTC. The encoded protein is CASSYHPGEETQYF. The V gene is TRBV6-2 or TRBV6-3, the J gene TRBJ2-5, with D perhaps matching TRBD1 (6 bases). V lost 2 bases and J 3 bases, leaving 10 bases between the germline ends. Looked up from germline, CDR1 is MNHEY and CDR2 is SVGEGT. The CDR3 sequence is 14 residues long.

Remarks on this clone: At one boundary the junction diverges from the germline segment, which might be a read error. The genes are TRBV13 and TRBJ2-7, with 7 positions matching TRBD1. Germline lookup yields CDR1 PRHDT and CDR2 FYEKMQ (reference sequence). The CDR3 is 14 residues long. The CDR3, as DNA: TGTGCCAGCAGCCTAGGGGGCGCCCCTTACGAGCAGTACTTC. Translating gives CASSLGGAPYEQYF. Based on the CDR3 plus reference TRBV13 and TRBJ2-7, the full variable domain is AAGVIQSPRHLIKEKRETATLKCYPIPRHDTVYWYQQGPGQDPQFLISFYEKMQSDKGSIPDRFSAQQFSDYHSELNMSSLELGDSALYFCASSLGGAPYEQYFGPGTRLTVT.

The chain is built from TRBV7-8 and TRBJ1-2, with 10 bases lining up with TRBD1. Trimming cost V 2 bases and J 4 bases; bases outside gene matches: 1. This CDR3 comprises 14 residues. Looked up from germline, CDR1 is SGHVS and CDR2 is FQNEAQ. The CDR3 region is CASSLRDRGYGYTF. The CDR3 region has the DNA TGTGCCAGCAGCTTACGGGACAGGGGCTATGGCTACACCTTC. Based on the CDR3 plus reference TRBV7-8 and TRBJ1-2, the full variable domain is GAGVSQSPRYKVAKRGQDVALRCDPISGHVSLFWYQQALGQGPEFLTYFQNEAQLDKSGLPSDRFFAERPEGSVSTLKIQRTQQEDSAVYLCASSLRDRGYGYTFGSGTRLTVV.

This clone was detected a few times. The CDR3, as DNA: TGTGCCAGCAGTCCGGGGACAGGGCGTAATTCACCCCTCCACTTT. Its translation: CASSPGTGRNSPLHF. This rearrangement joins TRBV6-5 to TRBJ1-6; TRBD1 matches at 9 bases. CDR1 is MNHEY and CDR2 is SVGAGI in the germline V gene. V trimming: 5 bases; J trimming: 6 bases; junction bases outside the gene matches: 5. The CDR3 sequence is 15 residues long.

V is TRBV5-6 and J is TRBJ2-5, with D perhaps matching TRBD2 (5 bases). V lost 2 bases, J lost 5 bases, and 13 bases lay in between. This CDR3 is built from 14 residues. Looked up from germline, CDR1 is SGHDT and CDR2 is YYEEEE. CDR3 protein: CASSFVGVPETQYF. As DNA, the CDR3 is TGTGCCAGCAGCTTTGTGGGAGTCCCGGAGACCCAGTACTTC.

The rearrangement joins TRBV30 to TRBJ1-2; the match to TRBD1 covers 9 bases. The ends lost 2 bases at V and 8 bases at J; junction bases unmatched: 12. The CDR3 has 15 residues. CDR1 is GTSNPN and CDR2 is SVGIG in the germline V gene (reference sequence). The CDR3 sequence is CAWSFRDRAGGGYTF. The CDR3 bases are TGTGCCTGGAGTTTCCGGGACAGGGCCGGAGGAGGCTACACCTTC. Looking up the rest from reference TRBV30 and TRBJ1-2 gives the full variable domain: SQTIHQWPATLVQPVGSPLSLECTVEGTSNPNLYWYRQAAGRGLQLLFYSVGIGQISSEVPQNLSASRPQDRQFILSSKKLLLSDSGFYLCAWSFRDRAGGGYTFGSGTRLTVV.

This clone was seen only once. This chain joins TRBV2 and TRBJ1-6; TRBD1 agrees at 7 bases. CDR3 length: 14 residues. Per germline, CDR1 SNHLY and CDR2 FYNNEI. Trimming took 4 bases from V and 10 from J; bases not matched to a gene: 7. Here the CDR3 DNA reads TGTGCCAGCAGTGTCAGGGGGTCGGACTCACCCCTCCACTTT. Translation gives CASSVRGSDSPLHF. Combining the CDR3 with reference TRBV2 and TRBJ1-6 gives the whole variable domain EPEVTQTPSHQVTQMGQEVILRCVPISNHLYFYWYRQILGQKVEFLVSFYNNEISEKSEIFDDQFSVERPDGSNFTLKIRSTKLEDSAMYFCASSVRGSDSPLHFGNGTRLTVT.

V gene TRBV5-4 combines with J gene TRBJ1-3; D is unresolved. The CDR3 consists of 17 residues. Trimming stripped 4 bases from V and 0 bases from J, with 17 bases between. Germline CDR1 is SGHNT and CDR2 is YYREEE (reference sequence). The CDR3 reads CASSTTPVGSSGNTIYF. As DNA, the CDR3 is TGTGCCAGCAGCACAACCCCGGTCGGGTCCTCTGGAAACACCATATATTTT.